The 22 T cell receptor beta chains presented below share a single source sample, sequenced in a study of blood T cell repertoires in COVID-19 (dated by TCRdb to about 2020). Libraries were made using the immunoSEQ multiplex PCR assay. This immuneACCESS table, as held by TCRdb, lists in-frame sequences with V and J called but not all clones. Of the missing ones, under half trace to an unresolved V gene in checked studies; the others have no known cause. The sample has about 77,000 clones on record, less than 85% of them singletons. The leading ten clones occupy under 5.5% of the sample. Material for sequencing was peripheral blood. The receptors derive from a woman in her sixties or seventies with acute or convalescent COVID-19.

The chain combines TRBV4-3 with TRBJ1-4, with 7 bases lining up with TRBD1. Germline V gene lookup returns CDR1 LGHNA and CDR2 YSLEER. The CDR3 totals 15 residues. J lost 4 bases, V lost 3 bases, and 5 bases had no gene match. CDR3 bases: TGCGCCAGCAGCCAGGAGGACAGGAATAATGAAAAACTGTTTTTT. Amino acid sequence: CASSQEDRNNEKLFF.

This chain connects TRBV12-3 or TRBV12-4 to TRBJ2-2; D gene unclear. This CDR3 has 13 residues. Trimming shortened V by 3 bases and J by 5 bases, and 7 bases separated the two germline ends. The DNA for the CDR3 is TGTGCCAGCAGTTTCTACGGTACCGGGGAGCTGTTTTTT. Protein product: CASSFYGTGELFF.

The chain joins TRBV19 to TRBJ1-2; the D gene is possibly TRBD1 (5 bases). Germline CDR1 is LNHDA and CDR2 is SQIVND (reference sequence). The CDR3 runs to 13 residues. Trimming took 5 bases from V and 5 from J, leaving 12 bases between them. As DNA, the CDR3 is TGTGCCAGTAGTGTGCAGGGCTCATATGGCTACACCTTC. It yields the protein CASSVQGSYGYTF.

The chain is built from TRBV11-1 and TRBJ2-5, with TRBD2 matching over 12 bases. Germline V CDR1 and CDR2: SGHAT, FQDESV (reference sequence). V lost 5 bases and J lost 5; bases outside the gene matches: 9. The CDR3 is made up of 16 amino acids. The CDR3 loop reads CASSGRLAGDRETQYF. CDR3 DNA: TGTGCCAGCAGCGGCAGACTAGCGGGGGATCGGGAGACCCAGTACTTC.

The V gene is TRBV5-3, the J gene TRBJ1-6; the match to TRBD1 covers 7 bases. TRBV5-3 counts as an open reading frame of uncertain function. This CDR3 region has 13 residues. V dropped 4 bases and J dropped 10; count of bases not matched to a gene: 5. The CDR3 DNA is TGTGCCAGAAGCACTACAGGGGACTCACCCCTCCACTTT. This codes for CARSTTGDSPLHF.

This chain uses TRBV5-1 with TRBJ1-3; D is possibly TRBD1 (5 bases). CDR3 size: 15 residues. CDR1 and CDR2 from the germline V gene are SGHRS and YFSETQ. Trimming left V 6 bases short and J 1 base short, with 14 bases between. The CDR3 sequence: CASTLRGNSGNTIYF. CDR3 DNA sequence: TGCGCCAGCACCCTCCGGGGGAATTCTGGAAACACCATATATTTT.

This clone was seen a few times. This chain links TRBV7-2 with TRBJ1-5; 9 bases agree with TRBD1. Germline CDR1 reads SGHTA; CDR2 reads FQGNSA. The V segment lost 8 bases and the J segment 6 bases; nucleotides outside the gene matches: 5. The CDR3 is made up of 13 amino acids. The CDR3 is CASQGQGSQPQHF. CDR3 nucleotides: TGTGCCAGCCAGGGACAGGGCAGTCAGCCCCAGCATTTT.

The rearrangement uses TRBV18 and TRBJ1-2, with 9 bases identical to TRBD1. The germline gives CDR1 KGHSH, CDR2 LQKENI. V was clipped by 3 bases and J by 8 bases; unmatched bases: 13. The CDR3 consists of 16 residues. CDR3 DNA: TGTGCCAGCTCACCGCAACCGGGACAGGGTTATAGCGGCTACACCTTC. It translates to CASSPQPGQGYSGYTF. The full variable domain, completed using reference TRBV18 and TRBJ1-2, is NAGVMQNPRHLVRRRGQEARLRCSPMKGHSHVYWYRQLPEEGLKFMVYLQKENIIDESGMPKERFSAEFPKEGPSILRIQQVVRGDSAAYFCASSPQPGQGYSGYTFGSGTRLTVV.

A few counts support this clone. J is TRBJ1-1 and V is TRBV6-2 or TRBV6-3; D is undetermined. Looked up from germline, CDR1 is MNHEY and CDR2 is SVGEGT. The CDR3 loop spans 13 amino acids. V shed 6 bases and J shed 1 base, with 9 bases lying between them. This CDR3 reads CASSSDWNTEAFF. The CDR3 DNA reads TGTGCCAGCAGCTCCGACTGGAACACTGAAGCTTTCTTT.

This chain uses TRBV7-6 with TRBJ1-3, with a possible D match to TRBD1 (5 bases). The length of the CDR3 is 17 residues. Germline V gene sequence: CDR1 SGHVS, CDR2 FNYEAQ. The germline V and J ends were trimmed by 2 bases and 0 bases, with 14 bases remaining between them. The CDR3 reads CASSLFPPGGSGNTIYF. The CDR3 DNA is TGTGCCAGCAGCTTATTCCCTCCCGGGGGCTCTGGAAACACCATATATTTT.

This sequence joins TRBV29-1 and TRBJ1-2; D call uncertain. CDR3 size: 8 residues. Trimming cost V 8 bases and J 8 bases, with 6 bases left between them. The V gene's germline CDR1 is SQVTM and CDR2 ANQGSEA. CDR3 coding DNA: TGCAGCCCCGTAGGCTACACCTTC. Translation gives CSPVGYTF. Supplemented by reference TRBV29-1 and TRBJ1-2, the full variable domain reads SAVISQKPSRDICQRGTSLTIQCQVDSQVTMMFWYRQQPGQSLTLIATANQGSEATYESGFVIDKFPISRPNLTFSTLTVSNMSPEDSSIYLCSPVGYTFGSGTRLTVV.

The genes are TRBV5-4 and TRBJ1-1; 9 bases map to TRBD1. The CDR3 spans 17 residues. V shed 0 bases, J shed 1 base, and the junction held 7 bases outside the gene matches. Germline values: CDR1 SGHNT, CDR2 YYREEE (reference sequence). The CDR3 coding sequence is TGTGCCAGCAGCTTGGGGACAGGGGCGGGTAGGAACACTGAAGCTTTCTTT. Encoded protein: CASSLGTGAGRNTEAFF.

The V call is TRBV19, the J call TRBJ1-2; tentative D call: TRBD1 (5 bases). The CDR3 contains 14 residues. Trimming took 7 bases from V and 2 from J, leaving 14 bases between them. Germline assignment: CDR1 LNHDA and CDR2 SQIVND (reference sequence). CDR3 sequence (DNA): TGTGCCAGTAATCAGGCAGGGTGGAACTATGGCTACACCTTC. Translated, it gives CASNQAGWNYGYTF.

The rearrangement joins TRBV4-3 to TRBJ2-7; D not certain. This CDR3 is built from 14 residues. CDR1 and CDR2 (germline): LGHNA, YSLEER. Trimming took off 2 bases at V and 1 base at J, with 9 bases between the two ends. CDR3 loop: CASSQLTGSYEQYF. In DNA form, the CDR3 reads TGCGCCAGCAGCCAATTGACTGGATCCTACGAGCAGTACTTC.

In this sample, this clone turned up a few times. V gene TRBV10-3 combines with J gene TRBJ1-1, with D possibly TRBD1 on 6 matching bases. The CDR3 runs 14 residues. Trimming removed 11 bases from V and 1 base from J, with 17 bases in between. Germline V gene data show CDR1 as ENHRY and CDR2 as SYGVKD. The CDR3 sequence is CASRPGHQNTEAFF. In DNA, the CDR3 is TGTGCCTCCCGTCCGGGACACCAGAACACTGAAGCTTTCTTT.

The CDR3 spells CASSVSGGAMETQYF. The CDR3 nucleotides are TGTGCCAGCAGCGTCAGCGGGGGGGCTATGGAGACCCAGTACTTC. The chain is built from TRBV9 and TRBJ2-5, with TRBD2 matching over 10 bases. The J segment lost 5 bases and the V segment lost 2 bases, leaving 6 bases of the junction unmatched. This CDR3 contains 15 residues. Germline loops: CDR1 SGDLS, CDR2 YYNGEE.

This clone was observed once. The chain's CDR3 is CASSPGQSGYTF. CDR3 sequence (DNA): TGTGCCAGCAGCCCAGGACAGTCCGGCTACACCTTC. The chain has TRBV5-6 and TRBJ1-2; D is perhaps TRBD1 (6 bases). Trimming removed 4 bases from V and 8 bases from J, with 12 bases in between. Germline CDR1 SGHDT, CDR2 YYEEEE. The CDR3 consists of 12 residues.

The DNA for the CDR3 is TGTGCCAGCAGTGAATGGGGACAGGACACTGAAGCTTTCTTT. It codes for CASSEWGQDTEAFF. This chain links TRBV6-1 with TRBJ1-1; 8 bases fit TRBD1. Trimming at V came to 2 bases and at J to 3 bases, leaving 2 bases not matched to a gene. The length of the CDR3 is 14 residues. Germline lookup yields CDR1 MNHNS and CDR2 SASEGT.

CDR3 DNA: TGTGCCAGCAGCGGTCTCTCTAAAGATCCGAACACCGGGGAGCTGTTTTTT. It is translated as CASSGLSKDPNTGELFF. V and J are TRBV7-6 and TRBJ2-2, with unresolved D. The CDR3 extends over 17 amino acids. CDR1 SGHVS and CDR2 FNYEAQ come from the germline V gene. With 5 bases removed from V and 0 bases from J, the gap between germline ends came to 16 bases.

This chain joins TRBV6-5 and TRBJ2-7, with TRBD1 identical over 10 bases. Germline loops: CDR1 MNHEY, CDR2 SVGAGI. The J segment lost 3 bases and the V segment lost 0 bases, leaving 2 bases of the junction unmatched. CDR3 length: 15 amino acids. The CDR3 DNA reads as TGTGCCAGCAGTTACTCGTGGACAGGGGGCTACGAGCAGTACTTC. Translation gives CASSYSWTGGYEQYF.

This sequence joins TRBV7-8 and TRBJ1-3; D not certain. The CDR3 consists of 14 residues. Trimming removed 5 bases from V and 0 bases from J, with 8 bases in between. The germline CDR1 and CDR2 sequences are SGHVS and FQNEAQ. The chain's CDR3 is CASSLGISGNTIYF. The CDR3 bases are TGTGCCAGCAGCCTCGGGATCTCTGGAAACACCATATATTTT.

The chain couples TRBV7-3 to TRBJ2-5, with D possibly TRBD2 on 6 matching bases. With 3 bases removed from V and 5 bases from J, the gap between germline ends came to 16 bases. CDR3 length: 15 residues. CDR1 SGHTA and CDR2 FQGTGA come from the germline V gene. The CDR3, as DNA: TGTGCCAGCAGCTTGGTTGGGGGGATTGGGGAGACCCAGTACTTC. Translation: CASSLVGGIGETQYF.